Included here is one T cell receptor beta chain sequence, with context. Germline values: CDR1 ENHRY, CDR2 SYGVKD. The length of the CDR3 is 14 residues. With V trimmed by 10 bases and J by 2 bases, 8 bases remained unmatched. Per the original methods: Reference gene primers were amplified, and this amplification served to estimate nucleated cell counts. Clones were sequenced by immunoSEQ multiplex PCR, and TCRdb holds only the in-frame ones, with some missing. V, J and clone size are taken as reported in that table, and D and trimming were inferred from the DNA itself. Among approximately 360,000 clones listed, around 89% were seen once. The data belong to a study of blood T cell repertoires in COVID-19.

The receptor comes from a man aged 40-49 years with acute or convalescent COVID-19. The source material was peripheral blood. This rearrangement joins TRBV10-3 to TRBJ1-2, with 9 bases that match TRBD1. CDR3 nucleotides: TGTGCCACCGTGGGACAGGGCGGCAACTATGGCTACACCTTC. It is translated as CATVGQGGNYGYTF.